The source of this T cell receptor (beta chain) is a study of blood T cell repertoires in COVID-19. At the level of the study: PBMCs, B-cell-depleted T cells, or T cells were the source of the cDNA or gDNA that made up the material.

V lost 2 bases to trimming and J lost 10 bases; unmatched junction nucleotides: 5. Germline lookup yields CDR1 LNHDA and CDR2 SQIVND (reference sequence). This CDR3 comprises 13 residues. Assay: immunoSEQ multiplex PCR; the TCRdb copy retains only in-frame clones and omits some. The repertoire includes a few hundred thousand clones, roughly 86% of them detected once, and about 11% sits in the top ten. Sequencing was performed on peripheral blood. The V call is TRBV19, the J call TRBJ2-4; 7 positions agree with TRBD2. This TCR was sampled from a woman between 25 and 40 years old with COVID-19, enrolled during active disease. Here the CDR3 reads CASSILAARIQYF. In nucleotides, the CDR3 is TGTGCCAGTAGTATACTAGCGGCGAGGATTCAGTACTTC.